The clone carrying this TCR beta chain was picked up one time. What it binds is not known. The assay was immunoSEQ multiplex PCR, and TCRdb's table has in-frame clones only and misses some. This sample has more than 12,000 clones; 40% to 45% occur once, and the top ten carry approximately 8%. The data derive from a study of siplizumab effects on memory and regulatory T cells. Overall study: Mixed lymphocyte reactions were performed as paired cultures containing siplizumab at around 1 ug/mL or no drug. Findings of the study overall: Assignment to unstimulated subsets succeeded for only a minor fraction of the alloreactive clones.

The V gene's germline CDR1 is MDHEN and CDR2 SYDVKM. Trimming pared 6 bases from V and 4 bases from J, leaving 15 bases between. The CDR3 has 14 amino acids. For 5 to 6 days at 37°C, the mixed lymphocyte reaction cells were kept in coculture. The chain carries TRBV28 and TRBJ1-2; no clear D gene. The sequencing input was CFSE-low (dividing) CD4+ T cells sorted from an allogeneic mixed lymphocyte reaction. The clonotype comes from a human donor in good health; the cells came from an allogeneic mixed lymphocyte reaction. Some clones in this sample may be carry-over from other donors' samples. CDR3 bases: TGTGCCAGCAGATCTCCGGGCGGGCTCTATGGCTACACCTTC. It codes for CASRSPGGLYGYTF.